The clone carrying this TCR beta chain appeared many times. Its antigen is not identified. Per the germline V gene, CDR1 is SEHNR and CDR2 is FQNEAQ (reference sequence). The length of the CDR3 is 17 residues. V lost 3 bases and J lost 7, with 24 bases in between. The sample is drawn from a study of early T cells in non-severe SARS-CoV-2 infection. Across the study: Bulk RNA isolated from unsorted whole blood underwent sequencing; chains were not paired. Notes on the study in general: Matches to VDJdb favored anti-spike CD8 responses and missed private and CD4 specificities.

cDNA molecules, individually, were tagged with unique molecular identifiers. TCRdb fed the 5' RACE reads into MiXCR, producing one record per CDR3 protein. Of roughly 46,000 distinct CDR3 sequences in the sample, around 6.9% were seen once. The sequenced sample consisted of whole blood. The TCR was taken from an adult who was a healthcare worker with PCR-confirmed SARS-CoV-2 infection or an uninfected control (not recorded which). J is TRBJ1-1 and V is TRBV7-9; tentatively, D is TRBD1 (5 bases). The CDR3 DNA follows: TGTGCCAGCAGCTTCACCGGGACTCCCGTGGGGCGTATTGAAGCTTTCTTT. It encodes CASSFTGTPVGRIEAFF.